This T cell receptor beta chain was recovered during a study of shared clonotypes between healthy human individuals. The wider study: In total, the donors were a couple of women and a few men aged 18 to 49.

Once extracted for a subset, genomic DNA was divided evenly among several immunoSEQ plates. PBMC DNA, left unsorted, was sequenced on ten immunoSEQ deep assay plates. Here immunoSEQ multiplex PCR was the method, and the copy in TCRdb shows in-frame clones only, minus some. The table records 400,000 to 600,000 clones, 75% to 80% of them present only once. The germline CDR1 and CDR2 sequences are SGHTA and FQGNSA. The CDR3 length is 15 residues. Trimming removed 3 bases from V and 11 bases from J; junction bases left unmatched: 11. The genes are TRBV7-2 and TRBJ2-1, with TRBD2 identical over 9 bases. The sequenced sample was PBMCs. This TCR was sampled from a woman aged 40 to 50 in good health. Some clones in this sample may be carry-over from other donors' samples. The CDR3, as DNA: TGTGCCAGCAGCTTCCCGGGACTAGCCGGGGGAAAGCAGTTCTTC. Amino acid sequence: CASSFPGLAGGKQFF.